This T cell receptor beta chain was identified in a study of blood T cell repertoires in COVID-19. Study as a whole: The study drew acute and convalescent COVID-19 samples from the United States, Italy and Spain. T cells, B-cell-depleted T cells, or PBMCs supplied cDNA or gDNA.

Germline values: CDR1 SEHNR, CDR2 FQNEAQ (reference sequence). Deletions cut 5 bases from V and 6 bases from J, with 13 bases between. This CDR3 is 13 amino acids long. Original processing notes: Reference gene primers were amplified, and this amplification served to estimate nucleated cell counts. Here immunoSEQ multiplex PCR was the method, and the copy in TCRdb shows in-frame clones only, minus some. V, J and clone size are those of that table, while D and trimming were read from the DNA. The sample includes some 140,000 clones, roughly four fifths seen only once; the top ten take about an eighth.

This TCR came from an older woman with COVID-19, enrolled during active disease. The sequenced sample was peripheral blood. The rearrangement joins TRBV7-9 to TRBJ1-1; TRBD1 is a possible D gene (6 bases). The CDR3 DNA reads TGTGCCAGCAGCCCTGAGGGGGTGGCTGAAGCTTTCTTT. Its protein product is CASSPEGVAEAFF.